Shown below are 14 T cell receptor gamma chains from a single sample sequenced in a study of gamma-delta chains in newborns, infants, children. TCRdb redid the clone calls on the reads with CATT. The data show under 3,000 gamma-chain clones, over 40% seen once. Sequencing input: blood. The receptors stem from a child who was a newborn, infant or young child, either healthy, febrile or measles-vaccinated (not recorded which).

The table lists this clone with a few counts. The same CDR3 is also encoded by other DNA sequences in this sample. In DNA, the CDR3 is TGTGCCACCTGGGACAGGCCGCCAAGTGGTTATAAGAAACTCTTT. Amino acids: CATWDRPPSGYKKLF. The rearrangement links TRGV3 to TRGJ1 or TRGJ2. The J gene is not listed in TCRdb, so it was assigned here from a DNA match to germline. After removal of 0 bases from V and 6 bases from J, the junction contained 11 bases not matched to a gene. Germline-derived CDR1 and CDR2 are VTNTFY and YDVSTARD (reference sequence). This CDR3 is built from 15 residues.

Details on this clone: At one boundary the junction diverges from the germline segment, which might be a read error. The CDR3 DNA follows: TGTGCCGCCTGGGACGGGCGGGGTGGTAGGAAACTCTTT. This gives the protein CAAWDGRGGRKLF. The V gene is TRGV2, the J gene TRGJ1 or TRGJ2. The J gene is not listed in TCRdb, so it was assigned here from a DNA match to germline. The CDR3 spans 13 residues. Germline-derived CDR1 and CDR2 are EGSNGY and YDSYNSKV.

This clone was observed a handful of times. The V gene is TRGV3, the J gene TRGJ1 or TRGJ2. V gave up 3 bases and J gave up 3 bases; unmatched junction bases: 2. CDR3 size: 12 residues. The germline CDR1 and CDR2 sequences are VTNTFY and YDVSTARD (reference sequence). CDR3 DNA: TGTGCCACCTGGGACCTTTATTATAAGAAACTCTTT. It yields the protein CATWDLYYKKLF.

This clone has just one count. Germline and junction disagree at one end, which may indicate a read error. This chain links TRGV3 with TRGJ1 or TRGJ2. No J gene was available from TCRdb, and it was assigned here by a germline match of the DNA. Germline V gene lookup returns CDR1 VTNTFY and CDR2 YDVSTARD (reference sequence). The CDR3 is 13 residues long. The CDR3 region is CATWDRNYHKKLF. The CDR3 DNA reads as TGTGCCACCTGGGACCGTAATTATCATAAGAAACTCTTT.

The V and J genes are TRGV9 and TRGJP. TCRdb carries no J gene annotation; the J gene was assigned here by matching the DNA with germline. The trim removed 0 bases at V and 6 bases at J, leaving 8 bases unmatched. The CDR3 covers 18 residues. Germline lookup yields CDR1 GITISATS and CDR2 ISYDGTV (reference sequence). For the CDR3, the DNA is TGTGCCTTGTGGGAGGTGCTGAAAGTAGAGTTGGGCAAAAAAATCAAGGTATTT. It translates to CALWEVLKVELGKKIKVF.

The chain is built from TRGV4 and TRGJ1 or TRGJ2. The J gene, missing from TCRdb, was assigned here through DNA to germline matching. The V segment lost 4 bases and the J segment 1 base; nucleotides outside the gene matches: 10. In germline, CDR1 is EGSTGY, CDR2 YDSYTSSV. The CDR3 covers 15 residues. CDR3 protein: CATWDRFFNYYKKLF. DNA of the CDR3: TGTGCCACCTGGGACCGGTTTTTCAATTATTATAAGAAACTCTTT.

V usage is TRGV9 and J usage is TRGJ1 or TRGJ2. Since TCRdb gives no J gene, matching the DNA to germline was used here to assign it. The CDR3 runs 13 residues. Trimming at V came to 0 bases and at J to 3 bases, leaving 2 bases not matched to a gene. Germline lookup yields CDR1 GITISATS and CDR2 ISYDGTV (reference sequence). The CDR3: CALWEVRYYKKLF. CDR3 coding DNA: TGTGCCTTGTGGGAGGTGCGTTATTATAAGAAACTCTTT.

The genes are TRGV5 and TRGJ1 or TRGJ2. The J gene is not listed in TCRdb, so it was assigned here from a DNA match to germline. The V and J ends lost 0 bases and 4 bases, in that order; junction bases with no gene match: 6. The CDR3 is 14 amino acids. The germline V gene encodes CDR1 VINAFY and CDR2 YDVSNSKD. The CDR3 loop reads CATWDRLRYYKKLF. The CDR3 DNA is TGTGCCACCTGGGACAGGCTGCGATATTATAAGAAACTCTTT.

This clone occurred once. The V gene is uncalled and the J gene is TRGJ1 or TRGJ2. The CDR3 sequence is 15 residues long. DNA of the CDR3: TGTGCCACCTTTGACAGGCCAAGGAATTATTATAAGAAACTCTTT. This sequence encodes CATFDRPRNYYKKLF.

The rearrangement uses TRGV8 and TRGJ1 or TRGJ2. TCRdb offers no J gene call, so here the DNA was matched to germline to obtain one. Trimming cost V 6 bases and J 3 bases; bases outside gene matches: 5. Per the germline V gene, CDR1 is VENAVY and CDR2 is YDSYNSRV. CDR3 length: 12 amino acids. In DNA, the CDR3 is TGTGCCACCTGGTCCACTTATTATAAGAAACTCTTT. As protein: CATWSTYYKKLF.

This clone showed up just a few times. The J gene is TRGJP2, the V gene TRGV4. CDR1 is EGSTGY and CDR2 is YDSYTSSV in the germline V gene. The ends lost 3 bases at V and 11 bases at J; junction bases unmatched: 9. The length of the CDR3 is 13 residues. The CDR3 here is CATWDSQGWIKTF. The CDR3 DNA sequence: TGTGCCACCTGGGATAGTCAGGGGTGGATCAAGACGTTT.

V is TRGV5 and J is TRGJP2. Here the J gene came from matching the DNA to germline, since TCRdb omits it. J gave up 8 bases and V 2 bases, and 14 bases lay outside the gene matches. CDR3 length equals 16 residues. Germline CDR1 reads VINAFY; CDR2 reads YDVSNSKD. CDR3 amino acids: CATWDISAVGDWIKTF. Written as DNA, the CDR3 is TGTGCCACCTGGGACATCTCTGCGGTCGGGGATTGGATCAAGACGTTT.

By sample fraction, this clone is large. Additional DNA sequences in this sample encode the identical CDR3. The V and J genes are TRGV2 and TRGJ1 or TRGJ2. In the absence of a J gene in TCRdb, the DNA was matched to germline to assign it here. CDR1 is EGSNGY and CDR2 is YDSYNSKV in the germline V gene. V lost 0 bases to trimming and J lost 4 bases; unmatched junction nucleotides: 3. The CDR3 is 13 residues long. As DNA, the CDR3 is TGTGCCACCTGGGACGGGCGGTATTATAAGAAACTCTTT. Its protein is CATWDGRYYKKLF.

The chain recombines TRGV4 with TRGJ1 or TRGJ2. Trimming cost V 4 bases and J 3 bases; bases outside gene matches: 6. This CDR3 has 13 amino acids. Germline CDR1 is EGSTGY and CDR2 is YDSYTSSV. The CDR3 coding sequence is TGTGCCACCTGGGACCGGATTTATTATAAGAAACTCTTT. Protein: CATWDRIYYKKLF.